The 23 T cell receptor beta chains presented below share a single source sample, sequenced in a study of PD-1 blockade in mismatch repair-deficient tumors. Time point indicated: roughly 10-day in vitro stimulation with candidate neoantigen peptide 2. Assay: immunoSEQ multiplex PCR; the TCRdb copy retains only in-frame clones and omits some. The data contain over 9,000 clones, approximately 83% of them singletons. Their antigens remain unidentified. The sequencing here drew on cells cultured in vitro, taken from a patient treated with pembrolizumab. Receptors originate from an adult with mismatch repair-deficient cancer.

This clone appeared once. This rearrangement joins TRBV28 to TRBJ1-3, with TRBD1 matching 7 bases. With V trimmed by 6 bases and J by 2 bases, 7 bases remained unmatched. This CDR3 is 15 amino acids long. The germline gives CDR1 MDHEN, CDR2 SYDVKM. The CDR3 DNA is TGTGCCAGCAGGTACCTCACAGGGGCTGGAAACACCATATATTTT. Translation: CASRYLTGAGNTIYF.

This clone was picked up one time. Here the CDR3 reads CASSSVTGVRTEAFF. CDR3 DNA: TGTGCCAGCAGCTCCGTAACAGGGGTGAGGACTGAAGCTTTCTTT. The chain combines TRBV7-2 with TRBJ1-1; 7 bases match TRBD1. Looked up from germline, CDR1 is SGHTA and CDR2 is FQGNSA. Germline trimming cut 4 bases from V and 5 bases from J; bases unmatched to any gene: 10. This CDR3 is built from 15 residues.

This clone occurred a few times. The chain is built from TRBV30 and TRBJ2-7; 12 positions match TRBD2. The CDR3 sequence is 14 residues long. Germline loops: CDR1 GTSNPN, CDR2 SVGIG (reference sequence). Germline trimming cut 3 bases from V and 6 bases from J; bases unmatched to any gene: 6. CDR3 in DNA: TGTGCCTGGAGCCCACCGGGACTAGCGGGCGAGCAGTACTTC. Translating it yields CAWSPPGLAGEQYF.

CDR3 protein: CASSLKVGGEDTQYF. Here the CDR3 DNA reads TGTGCCAGCAGCTTAAAGGTGGGAGGAGAAGATACGCAGTATTTT. The genes are TRBV7-3 and TRBJ2-3, with D maybe TRBD2 (6 bases). CDR1 is SGHTA, CDR2 FQGTGA, per germline. The CDR3 is made up of 15 amino acids. The ends were cut back, 1 base at V and 5 bases at J, with 13 bases in the middle.

J is TRBJ1-1 and V is TRBV29-1, with 8 bases fitting TRBD1. The CDR3 loop spans 14 amino acids. Germline V gene sequence: CDR1 SQVTM, CDR2 ANQGSEA. Trimming took 6 bases from V and 4 from J; bases not matched to a gene: 10. For the CDR3, the DNA is TGCAGCGTGTTAAGAGACAGGGGAAGCACTGAAGCTTTCTTT. Translated, it gives CSVLRDRGSTEAFF. Combining the CDR3 with reference TRBV29-1 and TRBJ1-1 gives the whole variable domain SAVISQKPSRDICQRGTSLTIQCQVDSQVTMMFWYRQQPGQSLTLIATANQGSEATYESGFVIDKFPISRPNLTFSTLTVSNMSPEDSSIYLCSVLRDRGSTEAFFGQGTRLTVV.

This chain uses TRBV15 with TRBJ1-6; perhaps TRBD1 as D (5 bases). This CDR3 contains 16 residues. V lost 5 bases and J lost 5, with 16 bases in between. Germline-derived CDR1 and CDR2 are LNHNV and YYDKDF (reference sequence). This CDR3 is CATSPWAGKHNSPLHF. The CDR3 DNA is TGTGCCACCAGCCCCTGGGCAGGGAAACATAATTCACCCCTCCACTTT.

The rearrangement joins TRBV5-1 to TRBJ2-3, with D maybe TRBD1 (6 bases). Germline V CDR1 and CDR2: SGHRS, YFSETQ. The CDR3 spans 14 residues. V shed 2 bases and J shed 1 base, with 8 bases lying between them. The CDR3 loop is CASSFSGGTDTQYF. The DNA of the CDR3 is TGCGCCAGCAGCTTTTCAGGGGGCACAGATACGCAGTATTTT.

The chain recombines TRBV5-4 with TRBJ2-6; the D gene could be TRBD1 or TRBD2 (5 bases each). CDR1 SGHNT and CDR2 YYREEE come from the germline V gene (reference sequence). V gave up 4 bases and J gave up 0 bases, with 14 bases separating them. The CDR3 covers 17 residues. CDR3 protein: CASSPTGPSSGANVLTF. The CDR3, as DNA: TGTGCCAGCAGCCCCACGGGACCCAGCTCTGGGGCCAACGTCCTGACTTTC. Supplemented by reference TRBV5-4 and TRBJ2-6, the full variable domain reads ETGVTQSPTHLIKTRGQQVTLRCSSQSGHNTVSWYQQALGQGPQFIFQYYREEENGRGNFPPRFSGLQFPNYSSELNVNALELDDSALYLCASSPTGPSSGANVLTFGAGSRLTVL.

The rearrangement joins TRBV6-1 to TRBJ2-7; 7 bases agree with TRBD1. This CDR3 contains 14 residues. Germline trimming cut 2 bases from V and 5 bases from J; bases unmatched to any gene: 6. Germline-derived CDR1 and CDR2 are MNHNS and SASEGT. CDR3 amino acids: CASSERQGSHEQYF. The CDR3 nucleotides are TGTGCCAGCAGTGAACGACAGGGTTCCCACGAGCAGTACTTC.

The chain couples TRBV14 to TRBJ2-7; D is ambiguous. This CDR3 comprises 11 residues. V lost 8 bases to trimming and J lost 2 bases, with 7 bases between them. The germline V gene has CDR1 SGHDN and CDR2 FVKESK. The CDR3 bases are TGTGCCAGCTCCCGGGCCTACGAGCAGTACTTC. It is translated as CASSRAYEQYF.

This chain links TRBV2 with TRBJ1-4; no reliable D call. The CDR3 loop spans 15 amino acids. V dropped 7 bases and J dropped 6 bases, with 18 bases sitting between them. The germline V gene encodes CDR1 SNHLY and CDR2 FYNNEI. The CDR3 DNA reads as TGTGCCAGCAAAGCCAGGAGTTTTGGGGATGAAAAACTGTTTTTT. Translated, it gives CASKARSFGDEKLFF.

This clone has a handful of counts. The V gene is TRBV28, the J gene TRBJ1-2, with no clear D. V was trimmed by 6 bases and J by 7 bases, leaving 18 bases between them. CDR3 length: 14 amino acids. CDR1 and CDR2 (germline): MDHEN, SYDVKM. The CDR3 bases are TGTGCCAGCAGGCCAAGTTCCCCTGCCCCTGGCTACACCTTC. This codes for CASRPSSPAPGYTF.

The chain uses TRBV15 and TRBJ1-2; perhaps TRBD1 as D (5 bases). V lost 0 bases to trimming and J lost 8 bases, with 16 bases between them. The CDR3 is made up of 15 amino acids. Germline V gives CDR1 LNHNV, CDR2 YYDKDF (reference sequence). DNA of the CDR3: TGTGCCACCAGCAGAGATAGGTGGGGGGTCGACGGCTACACCTTC. The encoded protein is CATSRDRWGVDGYTF.

The J gene is TRBJ2-1, the V gene TRBV11-2; a possible D gene is TRBD1 (5 bases). CDR3 length equals 17 residues. Germline V gene data show CDR1 as SGHAT and CDR2 as FQNNGV. V lost 5 bases to trimming and J lost 0 bases, with 17 bases between them. The CDR3 nucleotides read TGTGCCAGCAGCCCAAGGGGCGCGGCCAGCTCCTACAATGAGCAGTTCTTC. Its translation: CASSPRGAASSYNEQFF.

The CDR3 region has the DNA TGTGCCAGCAGTTCGGCTAGCGGGAGGCCAATCTCCTACGAGCAGTACTTC. It is translated as CASSSASGRPISYEQYF. This chain connects TRBV7-2 to TRBJ2-7; 11 nucleotides agree with TRBD2. V lost 6 bases and J lost 0; bases outside the gene matches: 10. CDR1 SGHTA and CDR2 FQGNSA come from the germline V gene. This CDR3 spans 17 amino acids.

V usage is TRBV6-5 and J usage is TRBJ1-5, with a possible D match to TRBD1 (6 bases). CDR3 size: 15 residues. The V and J ends lost 0 bases and 0 bases respectively, with 6 bases between them. CDR1 MNHEY and CDR2 SVGAGI come from the germline V gene. This CDR3 is CASSYSDSSNQPQHF. CDR3 DNA sequence: TGTGCCAGCAGTTACTCGGACAGTAGCAATCAGCCCCAGCATTTT.

This clone was counted a few times. V usage is TRBV27 and J usage is TRBJ1-2; D possibly corresponds to TRBD1 (5 bases). CDR3 length: 14 residues. The germline V gene has CDR1 MNHEY and CDR2 SMNVEV (reference sequence). Trimming removed 5 bases from V and 4 bases from J, with 14 bases in between. The DNA of the CDR3 is TGTGCCAGCAGTGGAAGGGCGAGGGGCTATGGCTACACCTTC. It yields the protein CASSGRARGYGYTF.

CDR3 DNA: TGTGCCAGCAGTCTTCATTCACCCCTCCACTTT. This encodes CASSLHSPLHF. This chain links TRBV27 with TRBJ1-6; D not resolved. The CDR3 is made up of 11 amino acids. With 5 bases removed from V and 8 bases from J, the gap between germline ends came to 4 bases. From germline, CDR1 is MNHEY and CDR2 SMNVEV (reference sequence).

The CDR3 sequence: CASSLTQGLYNEQFF. In nucleotides, the CDR3 is TGTGCCAGCAGTTTGACACAGGGTCTCTACAATGAGCAGTTCTTC. This chain joins TRBV7-9 and TRBJ2-1, with D maybe TRBD1 (6 bases). Trimming took off 6 bases at V and 3 bases at J, with 15 bases between the two ends. Looked up from germline, CDR1 is SEHNR and CDR2 is FQNEAQ (reference sequence). The CDR3 extends over 15 amino acids. Using reference TRBV7-9 and TRBJ2-1 for the parts outside the CDR3, the full variable domain is DTGVSQNPRHKITKRGQNVTFRCDPISEHNRLYWYRQTLGQGPEFLTYFQNEAQLEKSRLLSDRFSAERPKGSFSTLEIQRTEQGDSAMYLCASSLTQGLYNEQFFGPGTRLTVL.

The J gene is TRBJ2-2, the V gene TRBV2, with TRBD2 matching over 8 bases. With 4 bases clipped from V and 0 bases from J, the junction kept 1 base outside the gene matches. CDR3 length: 15 residues. The germline CDR1 and CDR2 sequences are SNHLY and FYNNEI. The CDR3 reads CASSGGLANTGELFF. The CDR3 nucleotides are TGTGCCAGCAGTGGGGGACTAGCGAACACCGGGGAGCTGTTTTTT.

The gene calls are TRBV5-4 and TRBJ2-3, with TRBD2 as a possible D gene (6 bases). The CDR3 consists of 14 residues. Looked up from germline, CDR1 is SGHNT and CDR2 is YYREEE (reference sequence). Between the trimmed V and J ends, which lost 5 bases and 2 bases, there was a span of 12 bases. In DNA form, the CDR3 reads TGTGCCAGCAGTCCTAGCGTGCCCACAGATACGCAGTATTTT. This gives the protein CASSPSVPTDTQYF.

The chain recombines TRBV4-2 with TRBJ2-7; tentative D call: TRBD2 (6 bases). The CDR3 extends over 16 amino acids. The germline gives CDR1 LGHNA, CDR2 YNFKEQ. V was shortened by 3 bases and J by 4 bases, with 19 bases between the two germline ends. CDR3 nucleotide sequence: TGTGCCAGCAGCCATTCGACGGGAGAACAGGAATACGAGCAGTACTTC. It encodes CASSHSTGEQEYEQYF.

The chain combines TRBV18 with TRBJ2-3; D is unresolved. The ends were cut back, 6 bases at V and 5 bases at J, with 18 bases in the middle. Per germline, CDR1 KGHSH and CDR2 LQKENI. This CDR3 spans 15 amino acids. Written as DNA, the CDR3 is TGTGCCAGCTCTTCCTTGACCAAAGAAGGAGATACGCAGTATTTT. Amino acid sequence: CASSSLTKEGDTQYF.